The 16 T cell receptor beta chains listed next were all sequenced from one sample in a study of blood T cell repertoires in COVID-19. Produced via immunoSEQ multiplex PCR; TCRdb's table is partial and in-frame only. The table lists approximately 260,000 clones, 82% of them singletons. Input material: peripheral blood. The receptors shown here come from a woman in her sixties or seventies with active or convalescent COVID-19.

CDR3 protein: CASSLETGYQPQHF. The CDR3 DNA is TGTGCCAGCAGCTTAGAGACAGGATATCAGCCCCAGCATTTT. The gene calls are TRBV7-2 and TRBJ1-5; D possibly corresponds to TRBD1 (6 bases). Trimming stripped 1 base from V and 5 bases from J, with 9 bases between. The CDR3 spans 14 residues. Germline loops: CDR1 SGHTA, CDR2 FQGNSA.

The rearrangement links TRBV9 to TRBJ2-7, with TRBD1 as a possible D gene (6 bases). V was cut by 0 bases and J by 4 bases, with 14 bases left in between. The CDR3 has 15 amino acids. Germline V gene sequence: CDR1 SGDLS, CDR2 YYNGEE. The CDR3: CASSVGTGRTYEQYF. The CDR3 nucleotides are TGTGCCAGCAGCGTAGGTACAGGGCGAACTTACGAGCAGTACTTC. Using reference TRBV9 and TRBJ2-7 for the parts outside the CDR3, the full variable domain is DSGVTQTPKHLITATGQRVTLRCSPRSGDLSVYWYQQSLDQGLQFLIQYYNGEERAKGNILERFSAQQFPDLHSELNLSSLELGDSALYFCASSVGTGRTYEQYFGPGTRLTVT.

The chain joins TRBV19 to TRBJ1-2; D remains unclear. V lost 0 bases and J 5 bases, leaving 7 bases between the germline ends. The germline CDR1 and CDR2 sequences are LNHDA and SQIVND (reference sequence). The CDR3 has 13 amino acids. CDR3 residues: CASSIEAGYGYTF. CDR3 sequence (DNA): TGTGCCAGTAGTATAGAAGCGGGGTATGGCTACACCTTC.

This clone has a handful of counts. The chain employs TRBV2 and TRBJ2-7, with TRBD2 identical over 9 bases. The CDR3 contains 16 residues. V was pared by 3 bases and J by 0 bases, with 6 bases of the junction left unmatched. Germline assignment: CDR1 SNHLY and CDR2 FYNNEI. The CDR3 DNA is TGTGCCAGCAGTGATCTAGCGGGGCCCAACTCCTACGAGCAGTACTTC. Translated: CASSDLAGPNSYEQYF.

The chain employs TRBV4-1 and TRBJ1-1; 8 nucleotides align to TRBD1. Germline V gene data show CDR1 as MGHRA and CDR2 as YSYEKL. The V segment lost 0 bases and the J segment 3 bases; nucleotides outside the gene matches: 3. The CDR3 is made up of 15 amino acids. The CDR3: CASSQDAGGYTEAFF. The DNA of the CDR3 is TGCGCCAGCAGCCAAGATGCAGGGGGCTACACTGAAGCTTTCTTT.

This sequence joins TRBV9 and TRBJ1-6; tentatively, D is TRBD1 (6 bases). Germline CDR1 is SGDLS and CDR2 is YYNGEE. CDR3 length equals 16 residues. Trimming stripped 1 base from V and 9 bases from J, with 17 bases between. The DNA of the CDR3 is TGTGCCAGCAGCGTACATGCGGACAGCTCCCTTTCACCCCTCCACTTT. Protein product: CASSVHADSSLSPLHF.

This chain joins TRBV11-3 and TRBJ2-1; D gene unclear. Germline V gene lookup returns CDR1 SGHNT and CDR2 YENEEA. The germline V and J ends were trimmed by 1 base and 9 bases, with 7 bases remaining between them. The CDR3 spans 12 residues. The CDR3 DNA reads TGTGCCAGCAGCTTAGGAGAGTCTGAGCAGTTCTTC. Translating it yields CASSLGESEQFF.

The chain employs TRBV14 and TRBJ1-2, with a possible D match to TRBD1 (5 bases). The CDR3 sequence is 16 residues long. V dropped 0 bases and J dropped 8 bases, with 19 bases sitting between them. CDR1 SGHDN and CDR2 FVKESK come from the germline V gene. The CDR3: CASSQDSLAGIRGYTF. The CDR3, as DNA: TGTGCCAGCAGCCAAGATAGTTTGGCAGGGATCAGAGGCTACACCTTC.

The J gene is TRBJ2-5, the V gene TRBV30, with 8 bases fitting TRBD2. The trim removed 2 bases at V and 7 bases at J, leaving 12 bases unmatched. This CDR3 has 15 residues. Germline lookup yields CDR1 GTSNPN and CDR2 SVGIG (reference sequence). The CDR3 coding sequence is TGTGCCTGGAGTATAGTTGGGACTAGTTCGGGGACCCAGTACTTC. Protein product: CAWSIVGTSSGTQYF.

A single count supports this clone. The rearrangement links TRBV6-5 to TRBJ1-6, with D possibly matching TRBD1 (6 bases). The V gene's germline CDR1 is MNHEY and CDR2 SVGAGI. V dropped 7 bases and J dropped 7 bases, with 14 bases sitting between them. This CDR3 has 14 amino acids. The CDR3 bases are TGTGCCAGCAAGGCAGGGGTTGAGAATTCACCCCTCCACTTT. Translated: CASKAGVENSPLHF.

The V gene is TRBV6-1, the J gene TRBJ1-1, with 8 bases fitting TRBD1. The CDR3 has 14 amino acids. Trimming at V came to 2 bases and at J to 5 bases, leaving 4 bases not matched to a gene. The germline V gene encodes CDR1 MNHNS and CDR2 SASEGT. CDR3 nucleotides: TGTGCCAGCAGTGAAACAGGGGGATGGACTGAAGCTTTCTTT. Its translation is CASSETGGWTEAFF.

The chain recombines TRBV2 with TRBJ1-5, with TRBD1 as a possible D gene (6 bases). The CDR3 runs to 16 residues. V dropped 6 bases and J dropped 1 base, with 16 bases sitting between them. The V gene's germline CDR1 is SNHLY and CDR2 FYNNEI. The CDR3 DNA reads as TGTGCCAGCAGCAGAATGGGGGCTGGGAGCAATCAGCCCCAGCATTTT. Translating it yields CASSRMGAGSNQPQHF.

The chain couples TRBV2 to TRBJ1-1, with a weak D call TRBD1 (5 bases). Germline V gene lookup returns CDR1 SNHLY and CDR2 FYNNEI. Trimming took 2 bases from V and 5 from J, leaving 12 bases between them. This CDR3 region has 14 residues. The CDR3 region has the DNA TGTGCCAGCAGTGAAAGGAAGGGGAAAACTGAAGCTTTCTTT. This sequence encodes CASSERKGKTEAFF. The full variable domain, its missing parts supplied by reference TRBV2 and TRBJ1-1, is EPEVTQTPSHQVTQMGQEVILRCVPISNHLYFYWYRQILGQKVEFLVSFYNNEISEKSEIFDDQFSVERPDGSNFTLKIRSTKLEDSAMYFCASSERKGKTEAFFGQGTRLTVV.

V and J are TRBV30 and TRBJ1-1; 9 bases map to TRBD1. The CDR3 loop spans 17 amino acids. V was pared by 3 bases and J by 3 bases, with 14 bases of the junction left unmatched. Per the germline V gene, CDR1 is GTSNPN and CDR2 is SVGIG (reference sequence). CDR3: CAWSQSRTGAGDTEAFF. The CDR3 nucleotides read TGTGCCTGGAGCCAGTCGAGGACAGGGGCGGGGGACACTGAAGCTTTCTTT.

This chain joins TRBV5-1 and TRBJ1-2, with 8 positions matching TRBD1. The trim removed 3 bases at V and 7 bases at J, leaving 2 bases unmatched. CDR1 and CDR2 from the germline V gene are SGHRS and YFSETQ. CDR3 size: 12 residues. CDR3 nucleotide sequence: TGCGCCAGCAGCTGGACAGGGAGTGGCTACACCTTC. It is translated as CASSWTGSGYTF.

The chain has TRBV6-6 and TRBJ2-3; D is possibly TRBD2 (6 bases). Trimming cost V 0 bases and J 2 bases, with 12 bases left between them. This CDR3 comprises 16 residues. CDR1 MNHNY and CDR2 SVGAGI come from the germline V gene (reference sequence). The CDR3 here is CASSYSEGRHTDTQYF. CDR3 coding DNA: TGTGCCAGCAGTTACTCCGAGGGGAGGCACACAGATACGCAGTATTTT.